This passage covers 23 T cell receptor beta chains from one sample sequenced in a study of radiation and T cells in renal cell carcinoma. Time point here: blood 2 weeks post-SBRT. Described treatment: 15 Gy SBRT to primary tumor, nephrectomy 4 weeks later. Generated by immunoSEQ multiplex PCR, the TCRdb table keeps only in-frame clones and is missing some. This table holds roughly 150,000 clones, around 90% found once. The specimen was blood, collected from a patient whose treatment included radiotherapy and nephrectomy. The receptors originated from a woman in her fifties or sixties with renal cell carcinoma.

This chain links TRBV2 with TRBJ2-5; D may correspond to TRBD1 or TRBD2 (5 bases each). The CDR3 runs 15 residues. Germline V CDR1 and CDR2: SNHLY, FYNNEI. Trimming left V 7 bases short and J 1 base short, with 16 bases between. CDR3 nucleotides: TGTGCCAGCAAAGACTCCGGGACGACCCAAGAGACCCAGTACTTC. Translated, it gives CASKDSGTTQETQYF. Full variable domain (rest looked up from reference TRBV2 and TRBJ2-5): EPEVTQTPSHQVTQMGQEVILRCVPISNHLYFYWYRQILGQKVEFLVSFYNNEISEKSEIFDDQFSVERPDGSNFTLKIRSTKLEDSAMYFCASKDSGTTQETQYFGPGTRLLVL.

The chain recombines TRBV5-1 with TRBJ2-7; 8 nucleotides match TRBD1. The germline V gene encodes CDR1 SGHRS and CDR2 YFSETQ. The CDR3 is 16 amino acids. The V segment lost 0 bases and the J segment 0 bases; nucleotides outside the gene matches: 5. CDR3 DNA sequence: TGCGCCAGCAGCTTGGCAACCGGGACAGGCTCCTACGAGCAGTACTTC. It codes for CASSLATGTGSYEQYF.

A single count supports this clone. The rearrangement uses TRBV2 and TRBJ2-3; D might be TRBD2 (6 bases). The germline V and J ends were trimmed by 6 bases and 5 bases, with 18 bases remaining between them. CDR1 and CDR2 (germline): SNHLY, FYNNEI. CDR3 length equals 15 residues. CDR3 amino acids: CASSLMTGGVDTQYF. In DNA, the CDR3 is TGTGCCAGCAGCCTCATGACTGGAGGGGTAGATACGCAGTATTTT.

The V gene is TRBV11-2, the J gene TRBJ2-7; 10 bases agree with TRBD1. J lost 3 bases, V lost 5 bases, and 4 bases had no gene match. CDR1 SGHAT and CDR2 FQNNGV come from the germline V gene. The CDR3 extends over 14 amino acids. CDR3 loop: CASSHRTGGYEQYF. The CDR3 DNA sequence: TGTGCCAGCAGCCACCGGACAGGGGGCTACGAGCAGTACTTC.

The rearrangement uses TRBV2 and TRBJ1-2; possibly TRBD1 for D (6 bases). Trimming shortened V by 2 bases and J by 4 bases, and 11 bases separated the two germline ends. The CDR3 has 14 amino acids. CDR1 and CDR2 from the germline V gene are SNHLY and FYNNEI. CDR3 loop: CASSENQGLYGYTF. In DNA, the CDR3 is TGTGCCAGCAGTGAAAATCAGGGGCTCTATGGCTACACCTTC. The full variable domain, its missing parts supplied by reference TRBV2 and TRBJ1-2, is EPEVTQTPSHQVTQMGQEVILRCVPISNHLYFYWYRQILGQKVEFLVSFYNNEISEKSEIFDDQFSVERPDGSNFTLKIRSTKLEDSAMYFCASSENQGLYGYTFGSGTRLTVV.

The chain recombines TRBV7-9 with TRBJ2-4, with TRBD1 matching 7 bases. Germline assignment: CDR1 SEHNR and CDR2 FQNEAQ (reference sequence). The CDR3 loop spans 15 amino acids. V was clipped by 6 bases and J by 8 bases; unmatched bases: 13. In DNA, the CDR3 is TGTGCCAGCAGGGTCCTAACGGGACAGAGAGACATTCAGTACTTC. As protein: CASRVLTGQRDIQYF.

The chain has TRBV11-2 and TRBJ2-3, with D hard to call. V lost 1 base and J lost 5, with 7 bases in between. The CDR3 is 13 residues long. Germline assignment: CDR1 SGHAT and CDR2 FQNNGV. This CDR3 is CASSLGLIDTQYF. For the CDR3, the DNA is TGTGCCAGCAGCTTAGGACTCATAGATACGCAGTATTTT.

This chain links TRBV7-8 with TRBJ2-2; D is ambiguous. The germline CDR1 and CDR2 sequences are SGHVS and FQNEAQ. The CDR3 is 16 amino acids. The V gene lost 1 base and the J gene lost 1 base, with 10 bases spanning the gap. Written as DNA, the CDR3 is TGTGCCAGCAGCTTAGATACGATAAAGAACACCGGGGAGCTGTTTTTT. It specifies CASSLDTIKNTGELFF.

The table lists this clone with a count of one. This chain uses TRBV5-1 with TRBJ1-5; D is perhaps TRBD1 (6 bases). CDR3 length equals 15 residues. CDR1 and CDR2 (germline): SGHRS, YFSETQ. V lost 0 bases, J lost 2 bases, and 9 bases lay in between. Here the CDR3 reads CASSLATGGNQPQHF. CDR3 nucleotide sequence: TGCGCCAGCAGCTTGGCGACAGGTGGCAATCAGCCCCAGCATTTT.

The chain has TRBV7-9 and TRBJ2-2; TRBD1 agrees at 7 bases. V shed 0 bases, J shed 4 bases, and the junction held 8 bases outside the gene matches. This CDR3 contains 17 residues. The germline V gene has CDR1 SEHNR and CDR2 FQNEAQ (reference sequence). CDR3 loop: CASSLARGTALTGELFF. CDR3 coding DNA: TGTGCCAGCAGCTTAGCGAGGGGGACAGCGCTCACCGGGGAGCTGTTTTTT.

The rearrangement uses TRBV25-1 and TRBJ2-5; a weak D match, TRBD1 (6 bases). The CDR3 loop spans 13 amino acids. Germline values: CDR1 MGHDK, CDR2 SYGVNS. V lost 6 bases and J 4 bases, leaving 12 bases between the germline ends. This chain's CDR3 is CASSSRGVETQYF. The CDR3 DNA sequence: TGTGCCAGCAGCAGCAGGGGCGTAGAGACCCAGTACTTC.

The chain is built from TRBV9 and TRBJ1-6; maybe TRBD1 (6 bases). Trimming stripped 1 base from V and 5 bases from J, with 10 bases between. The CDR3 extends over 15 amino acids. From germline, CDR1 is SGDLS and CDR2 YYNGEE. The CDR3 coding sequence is TGTGCCAGCAGCGTACGACCAGGGGATAATTCACCCCTCCACTTT. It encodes CASSVRPGDNSPLHF.

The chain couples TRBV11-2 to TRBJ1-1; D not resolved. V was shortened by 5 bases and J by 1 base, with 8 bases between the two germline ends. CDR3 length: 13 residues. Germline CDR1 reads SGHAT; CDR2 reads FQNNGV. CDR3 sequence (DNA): TGTGCCAGCAGCGTAGGGAGGAACACTGAAGCTTTCTTT. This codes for CASSVGRNTEAFF.

CDR3 residues: CASIPLTGALDNEQFF. The DNA of the CDR3 is TGTGCCAGCATCCCACTCACGGGGGCTCTGGACAATGAGCAGTTCTTC. The V and J genes are TRBV27 and TRBJ2-1; possibly TRBD1 or TRBD2 for D (6 bases each). The V gene lost 7 bases and the J gene lost 5 bases, with 21 bases spanning the gap. CDR3 length: 16 residues. CDR1 and CDR2 from the germline V gene are MNHEY and SMNVEV (reference sequence).

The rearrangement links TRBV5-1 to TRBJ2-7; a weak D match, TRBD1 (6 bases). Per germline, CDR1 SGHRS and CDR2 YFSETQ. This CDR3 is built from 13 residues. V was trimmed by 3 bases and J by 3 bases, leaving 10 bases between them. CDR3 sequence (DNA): TGCGCCAGCAGCTGGGACACCCGCTACGAGCAGTACTTC. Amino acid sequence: CASSWDTRYEQYF.

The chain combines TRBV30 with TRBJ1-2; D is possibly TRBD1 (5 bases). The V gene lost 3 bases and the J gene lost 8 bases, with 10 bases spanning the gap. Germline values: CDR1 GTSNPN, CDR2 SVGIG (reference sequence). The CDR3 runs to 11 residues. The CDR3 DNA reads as TGTGCCTGGAGCCCAGGGACCGGCTACACCTTC. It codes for CAWSPGTGYTF.

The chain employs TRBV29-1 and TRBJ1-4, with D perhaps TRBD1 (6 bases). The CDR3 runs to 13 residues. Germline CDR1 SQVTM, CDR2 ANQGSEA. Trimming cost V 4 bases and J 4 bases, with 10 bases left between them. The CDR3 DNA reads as TGCAGCGTTGTGGGACATCTTAATGAAAAACTGTTTTTT. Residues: CSVVGHLNEKLFF.

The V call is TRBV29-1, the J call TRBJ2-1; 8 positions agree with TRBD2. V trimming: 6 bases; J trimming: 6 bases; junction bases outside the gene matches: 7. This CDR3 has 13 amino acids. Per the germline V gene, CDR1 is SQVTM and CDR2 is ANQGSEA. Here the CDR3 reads CSVGTSHGNEQFF. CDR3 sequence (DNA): TGCAGCGTGGGGACTAGTCACGGCAATGAGCAGTTCTTC.

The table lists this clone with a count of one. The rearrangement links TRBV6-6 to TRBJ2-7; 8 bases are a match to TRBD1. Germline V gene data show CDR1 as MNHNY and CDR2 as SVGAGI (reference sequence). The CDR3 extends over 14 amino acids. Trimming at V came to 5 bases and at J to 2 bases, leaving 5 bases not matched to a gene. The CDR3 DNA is TGTGCCAGCAGTAAGGACAGGGTAGCCTACGAGCAGTACTTC. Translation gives CASSKDRVAYEQYF.

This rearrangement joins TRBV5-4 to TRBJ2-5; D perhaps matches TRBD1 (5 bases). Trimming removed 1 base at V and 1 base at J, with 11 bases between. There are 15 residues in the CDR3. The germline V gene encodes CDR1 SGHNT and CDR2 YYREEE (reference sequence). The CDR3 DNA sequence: TGTGCCAGCAGCTTGCAGTCTAGGGGCCAAGAGACCCAGTACTTC. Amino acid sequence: CASSLQSRGQETQYF. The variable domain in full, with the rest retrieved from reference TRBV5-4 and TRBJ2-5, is ETGVTQSPTHLIKTRGQQVTLRCSSQSGHNTVSWYQQALGQGPQFIFQYYREEENGRGNFPPRFSGLQFPNYSSELNVNALELDDSALYLCASSLQSRGQETQYFGPGTRLLVL.

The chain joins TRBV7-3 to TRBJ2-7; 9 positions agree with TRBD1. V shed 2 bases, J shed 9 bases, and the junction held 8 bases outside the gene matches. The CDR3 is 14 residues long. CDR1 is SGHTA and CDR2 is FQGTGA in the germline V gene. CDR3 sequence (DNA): TGTGCCAGCAGCTTAGCCGGGACAGGGAGCGGGCAGTACTTC. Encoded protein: CASSLAGTGSGQYF.

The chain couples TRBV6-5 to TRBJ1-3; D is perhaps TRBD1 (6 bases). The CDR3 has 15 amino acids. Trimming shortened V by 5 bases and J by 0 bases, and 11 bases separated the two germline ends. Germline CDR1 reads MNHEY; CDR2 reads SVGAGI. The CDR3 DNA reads TGTGCCAGCAGTCGACAGGCACACTCTGGAAACACCATATATTTT. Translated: CASSRQAHSGNTIYF.

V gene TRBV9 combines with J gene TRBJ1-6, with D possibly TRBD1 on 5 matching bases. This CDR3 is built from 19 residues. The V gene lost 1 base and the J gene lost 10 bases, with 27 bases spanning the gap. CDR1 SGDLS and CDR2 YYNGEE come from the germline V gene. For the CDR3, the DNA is TGTGCCAGCAGCGTAAGGCCGGACGTTAAAACCGGCGGGGGGTCACCCCTCCACTTT. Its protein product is CASSVRPDVKTGGGSPLHF.